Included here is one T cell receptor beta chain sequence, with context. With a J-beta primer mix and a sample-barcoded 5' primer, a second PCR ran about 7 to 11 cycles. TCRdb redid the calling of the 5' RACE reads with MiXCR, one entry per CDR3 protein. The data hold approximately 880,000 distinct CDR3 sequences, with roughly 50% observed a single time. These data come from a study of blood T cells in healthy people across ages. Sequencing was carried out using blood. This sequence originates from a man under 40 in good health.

The CDR3 reads CSGIRGDLYEQYF. CDR3 bases: TGCAGTGGAATTCGGGGGGACCTCTACGAGCAGTACTTC. The chain uses TRBV20-1 and TRBJ2-7; TRBD2 matches at 7 bases. The CDR3 consists of 13 residues. Germline assignment: CDR1 DFQATT and CDR2 SNEGSKA (reference sequence). After removal of 7 bases from V and 3 bases from J, the junction contained 9 bases not matched to a gene.